This T cell receptor beta chain is drawn from a study of CD8 T cells in ankylosing spondylitis. V shed 1 base and J shed 2 bases, with 15 bases lying between them. This CDR3 region has 16 residues. Germline CDR1 reads SGHTA; CDR2 reads FQGNSA. Findings and limits, study-wide: Characteristic, it appeared, of ankylosing spondylitis blood was a TCR beta motif of roughly eight highly homologous variants. Disease-linked clones, CD8+, were relatively rare in peripheral blood.

A word on this clonotype: Its antigen is unidentified.

The TCR beta libraries were generated through quantitative 5'-RACE incorporating molecular barcodes. In TCRdb, the 5' RACE reads were re-called with MiXCR into one record per CDR3 protein. The table includes more than 650,000 distinct CDR3 sequences, about 11% detected once. This clonotype originated in a male donor with ankylosing spondylitis. Sequencing input: blood, either unsorted or a sorted T cell fraction (not recorded which). This chain uses TRBV7-2 with TRBJ2-7; D is undetermined. This CDR3 reads CASSLGARRTTYEQYF. The CDR3 coding sequence is TGTGCCAGCAGCTTAGGGGCCCGGCGAACAACCTACGAGCAGTACTTC.